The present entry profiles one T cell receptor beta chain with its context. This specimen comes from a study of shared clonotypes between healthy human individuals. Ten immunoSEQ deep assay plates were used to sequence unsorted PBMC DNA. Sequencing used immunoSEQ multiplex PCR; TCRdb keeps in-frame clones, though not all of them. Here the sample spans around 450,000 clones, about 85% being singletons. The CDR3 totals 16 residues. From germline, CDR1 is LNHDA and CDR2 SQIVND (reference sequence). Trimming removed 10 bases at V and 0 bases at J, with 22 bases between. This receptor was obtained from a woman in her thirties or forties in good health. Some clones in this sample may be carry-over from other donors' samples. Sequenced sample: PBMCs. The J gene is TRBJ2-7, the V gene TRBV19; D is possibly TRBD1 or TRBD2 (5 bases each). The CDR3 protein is CAIPGVPRDDSYEQYF. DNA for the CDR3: TGTGCCATCCCCGGGGTTCCCCGGGACGACTCCTACGAGCAGTACTTC.